A single sample gave rise to the 9 T cell receptor beta chains below, sequenced in a study of OX40 agonist ivuxolimab in advanced cancers. Clones were read by immunoSEQ multiplex PCR, and TCRdb kept only the in-frame ones, dropping some. The profile shows tens of thousands of clones, roughly 88% of them singletons. Source: CD4+ or CD8+ T cells sorted from blood, taken in a trial of the OX40 agonist ivuxolimab. Source of these receptors: an adult with an advanced solid tumor such as melanoma, head and neck, liver or kidney cancer.

The chain links TRBV11-3 to TRBJ2-1; D call uncertain. V dropped 2 bases and J dropped 4 bases, with 3 bases sitting between them. Germline CDR1 reads SGHNT; CDR2 reads YENEEA. The CDR3 sequence is 12 residues long. CDR3 sequence (DNA): TGTGCCAGCAGCTTAAGGTACAATGAGCAGTTCTTC. The encoded protein is CASSLRYNEQFF.

The J gene is TRBJ2-3, the V gene TRBV14; TRBD2 is a possible D gene (6 bases). The CDR3 extends over 13 amino acids. Trimming cost V 5 bases and J 5 bases, with 11 bases left between them. Germline V gene data show CDR1 as SGHDN and CDR2 as FVKESK. The CDR3 loop reads CASSMTRGDTQYF. The CDR3 bases are TGTGCCAGCAGCATGACTAGGGGAGATACGCAGTATTTT.

V gene TRBV9 combines with J gene TRBJ2-7, with a weak D call TRBD2 (6 bases). The CDR3 is 15 residues long. Trimming removed 2 bases at V and 0 bases at J, with 12 bases between. The germline gives CDR1 SGDLS, CDR2 YYNGEE. The CDR3 loop reads CASSVGGFSSYEQYF. CDR3 coding DNA: TGTGCCAGCAGCGTTGGGGGGTTCAGCTCCTACGAGCAGTACTTC.

This chain uses TRBV6-4 with TRBJ2-3, with D possibly being TRBD1 (5 bases). The V gene lost 6 bases and the J gene lost 0 bases, with 10 bases spanning the gap. The CDR3 loop spans 14 amino acids. Looked up from germline, CDR1 is MRHNA and CDR2 is SNTAGT. CDR3 bases: TGTGCCAGCAGCGAACAGGAGAGCACAGATACGCAGTATTTT. It yields the protein CASSEQESTDTQYF.

This chain joins TRBV7-8 and TRBJ1-4, with a possible D match to TRBD1 (5 bases). V was pared by 3 bases and J by 5 bases, with 13 bases between. Germline values: CDR1 SGHVS, CDR2 FQNEAQ. The CDR3 runs 15 residues. The CDR3 loop is CASSFAGTINEKLFF. The CDR3, as DNA: TGTGCCAGCAGCTTTGCAGGGACTATAAATGAAAAACTGTTTTTT.

This clone was detected a few times. At the DNA level, this CDR3 is encoded by other sequences in the same sample as well. The J gene is TRBJ1-5, the V gene TRBV6-5; no firm D call. In germline, CDR1 is MNHEY, CDR2 SVGAGI. The CDR3 is 14 amino acids. The ends were cut back, 4 bases at V and 0 bases at J, with 7 bases in the middle. The CDR3: CASSSAYSNQPQHF. The CDR3 region has the DNA TGTGCCAGCAGTTCCGCATATAGCAATCAGCCCCAGCATTTT.

The rearrangement uses TRBV7-3 and TRBJ2-1, with TRBD2 identical over 13 bases. Unmatched junction bases numbered 5, after V lost 4 bases and J lost 8 bases. The CDR3 extends over 15 amino acids. Germline loops: CDR1 SGHTA, CDR2 FQGTGA. The CDR3 reads CASSSGTSGVDEQFF. The CDR3 nucleotides are TGTGCCAGCAGCTCCGGGACTAGCGGGGTTGATGAGCAGTTCTTC.

The V gene is TRBV4-3, the J gene TRBJ2-6, with D tentatively TRBD2 (5 bases). Per the germline V gene, CDR1 is LGHNA and CDR2 is YSLEER. The CDR3 has 18 residues. V gave up 0 bases and J gave up 4 bases, with 16 bases separating them. CDR3 DNA sequence: TGCGCCAGCAGCCAAGATCTAAGAGGGTACGGAGGGGCCAACGTCCTGACTTTC. The encoded protein is CASSQDLRGYGGANVLTF.

The rearrangement links TRBV10-3 to TRBJ2-6; D is ambiguous. CDR1 and CDR2 (germline): ENHRY, SYGVKD. The length of the CDR3 is 15 residues. Trimming took 3 bases from V and 0 from J, leaving 6 bases between them. This CDR3 reads CAISDRNSGANVLTF. CDR3 DNA: TGTGCCATCAGTGATAGGAACTCTGGGGCCAACGTCCTGACTTTC.